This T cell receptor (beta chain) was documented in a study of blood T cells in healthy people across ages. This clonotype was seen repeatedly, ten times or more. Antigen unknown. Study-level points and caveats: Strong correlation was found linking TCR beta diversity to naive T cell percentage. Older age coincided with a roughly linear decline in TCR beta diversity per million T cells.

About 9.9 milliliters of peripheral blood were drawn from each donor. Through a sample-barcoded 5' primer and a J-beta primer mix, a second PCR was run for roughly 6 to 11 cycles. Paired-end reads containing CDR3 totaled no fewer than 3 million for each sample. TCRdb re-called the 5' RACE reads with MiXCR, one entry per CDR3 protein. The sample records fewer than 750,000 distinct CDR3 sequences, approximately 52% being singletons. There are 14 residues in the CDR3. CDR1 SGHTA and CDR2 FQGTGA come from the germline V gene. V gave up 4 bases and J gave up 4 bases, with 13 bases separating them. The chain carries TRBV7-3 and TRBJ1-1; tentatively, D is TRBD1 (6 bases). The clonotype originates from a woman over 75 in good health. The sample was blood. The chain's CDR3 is CASSSGTSGTEAFF. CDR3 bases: TGTGCCAGCAGCTCGGGGACAAGCGGCACTGAAGCTTTCTTT.